This TCR beta chain was observed in a study of cytomegalovirus exposure and HLA in healthy donors. Study results and caveats: Only CMV serostatus was available as immune exposure information.

With respect to this clone: Its antigen remains unidentified.

The PCR ran on 60 Vbeta and 13 Jbeta primers. The data were produced by immunoSEQ multiplex PCR, yet TCRdb's version contains in-frame clones alone and is incomplete. The sample has roughly 280,000 clones, roughly 70% seen once; the top ten hold about 2.2%. The germline V and J ends were trimmed by 1 base and 5 bases, with 9 bases remaining between them. Germline CDR1 MGHRA, CDR2 YSYEKL. This CDR3 is built from 13 residues. The sequenced sample was PBMCs. The V and J genes are TRBV4-1 and TRBJ2-7; D is unclear. This TCR came from a female donor in good health and CMV-seronegative. In DNA, the CDR3 is TGCGCCAGCAGCCAAGTTAGTGAGAACGAGCAGTACTTC. This encodes CASSQVSENEQYF.